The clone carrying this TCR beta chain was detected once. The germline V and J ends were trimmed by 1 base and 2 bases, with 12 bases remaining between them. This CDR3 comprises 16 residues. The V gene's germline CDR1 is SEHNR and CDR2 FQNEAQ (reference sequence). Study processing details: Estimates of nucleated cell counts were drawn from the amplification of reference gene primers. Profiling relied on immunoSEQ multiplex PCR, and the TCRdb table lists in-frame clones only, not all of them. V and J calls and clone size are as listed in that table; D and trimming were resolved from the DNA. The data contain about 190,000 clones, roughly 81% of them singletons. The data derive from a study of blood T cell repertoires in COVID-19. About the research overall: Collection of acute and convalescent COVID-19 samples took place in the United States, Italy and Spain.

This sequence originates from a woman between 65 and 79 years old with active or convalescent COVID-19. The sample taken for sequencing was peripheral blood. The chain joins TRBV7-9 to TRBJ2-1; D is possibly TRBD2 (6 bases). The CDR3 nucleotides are TGTGCCAGCAGCTTAGATGGGGCGGGGCCCTACAATGAGCAGTTCTTC. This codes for CASSLDGAGPYNEQFF. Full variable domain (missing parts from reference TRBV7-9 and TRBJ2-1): DTGVSQNPRHKITKRGQNVTFRCDPISEHNRLYWYRQTLGQGPEFLTYFQNEAQLEKSRLLSDRFSAERPKGSFSTLEIQRTEQGDSAMYLCASSLDGAGPYNEQFFGPGTRLTVL.